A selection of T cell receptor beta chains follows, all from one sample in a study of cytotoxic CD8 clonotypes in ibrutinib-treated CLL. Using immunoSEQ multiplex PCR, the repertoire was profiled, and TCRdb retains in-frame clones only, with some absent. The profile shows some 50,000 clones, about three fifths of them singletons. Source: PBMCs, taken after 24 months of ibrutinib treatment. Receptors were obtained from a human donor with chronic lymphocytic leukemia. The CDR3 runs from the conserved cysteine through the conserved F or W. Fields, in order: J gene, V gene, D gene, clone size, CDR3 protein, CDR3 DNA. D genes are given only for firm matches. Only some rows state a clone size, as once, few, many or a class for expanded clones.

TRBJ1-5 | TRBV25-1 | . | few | CASSSGNSNQPQHF | TGTGCCAGCAGTTCGGGGAATAGCAATCAGCCCCAGCATTTT
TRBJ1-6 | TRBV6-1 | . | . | CASSEVSPSPLHF | TGTGCCAGCAGTGAAGTATCCCCGTCACCCCTCCACTTT
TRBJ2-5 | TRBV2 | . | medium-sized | CASSVTYQGETQYF | TGTGCCAGCAGCGTCACGTACCAAGGGGAGACCCAGTACTTC
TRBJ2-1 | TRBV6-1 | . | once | CASSEGSAGFGEQFF | TGTGCCAGCAGTGAAGGAAGCGCGGGATTTGGTGAGCAGTTCTTC
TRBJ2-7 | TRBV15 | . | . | CATSRDVGGYEQYF | TGTGCCACCAGCAGAGATGTCGGGGGCTACGAGCAGTACTTC
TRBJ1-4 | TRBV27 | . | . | CASSLGGGGKLFF | TGTGCCAGCAGTTTAGGGGGAGGGGGGAAACTGTTTTTT
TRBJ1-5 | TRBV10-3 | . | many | CAISRDGYQPQHF | TGTGCCATCAGTAGGGACGGATATCAGCCCCAGCATTTT
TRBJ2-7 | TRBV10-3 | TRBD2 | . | CAISDRGLAGGISHEQYF | TGTGCCATCAGTGACCGGGGACTAGCGGGGGGAATCTCCCACGAGCAGTACTTC
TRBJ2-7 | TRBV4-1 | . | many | CASSQDRAPEQYF | TGCGCCAGCAGCCAAGATAGGGCACCCGAGCAGTACTTC
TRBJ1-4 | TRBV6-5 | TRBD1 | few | CASSYDGTGGGEKLFF | TGTGCCAGCAGTTACGACGGGACAGGGGGCGGAGAAAAACTGTTTTTT
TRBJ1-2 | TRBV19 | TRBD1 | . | CASSSGTGGVGYTF | TGTGCCAGTAGTAGTGGGACAGGCGGCGTTGGCTACACCTTC
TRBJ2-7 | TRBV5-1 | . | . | CASSLGQGGEQYF | TGCGCCAGCAGCTTGGGGCAGGGAGGCGAGCAGTACTTC
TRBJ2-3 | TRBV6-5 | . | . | CASRRTSTLRDTQYF | TGTGCCAGCAGACGAACTAGCACCCTACGTGATACGCAGTATTTT
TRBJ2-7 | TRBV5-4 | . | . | CASSPERLAEQYF | TGTGCCAGCAGCCCGGAGCGACTGGCGGAGCAGTACTTC
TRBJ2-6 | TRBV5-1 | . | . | CASRQDSPSGANVLTF | TGCGCCAGCAGACAGGATTCCCCCTCTGGGGCCAACGTCCTGACTTTC
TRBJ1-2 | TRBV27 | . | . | CASSRDGGLLYGYTF | TGTGCCAGCAGCCGGGATGGGGGGCTCCTGTATGGCTACACCTTC
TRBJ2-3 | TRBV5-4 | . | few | CASSPGPGTDTQYF | TGTGCCAGCAGCCCCGGTCCCGGCACAGATACGCAGTATTTT
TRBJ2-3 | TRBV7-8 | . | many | CASSLEGGADTQYF | TGTGCCAGCAGCCTCGAGGGTGGGGCAGATACGCAGTATTTT
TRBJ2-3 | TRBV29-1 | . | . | CSVETGHTDTQYF | TGCAGCGTTGAAACAGGGCACACAGATACGCAGTATTTT
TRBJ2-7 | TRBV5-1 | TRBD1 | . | CASSKIQGAGPSSYEQYF | TGCGCCAGCAGCAAAATACAGGGGGCCGGACCCAGCTCCTACGAGCAGTACTTC
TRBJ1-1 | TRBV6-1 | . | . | CASSSQGGTEAFF | TGTGCCAGCAGTTCACAGGGCGGGACTGAAGCTTTCTTT
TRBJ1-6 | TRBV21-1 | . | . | CASSQTGQSPLHF | TGTGCCAGCAGCCAAACAGGGCAATCACCCCTCCACTTT
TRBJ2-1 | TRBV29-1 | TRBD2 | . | CSVEGAAGASEQFF | TGCAGCGTTGAAGGTGCAGCGGGGGCAAGTGAGCAGTTCTTC
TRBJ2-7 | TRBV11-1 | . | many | CASSLGSEQYF | TGTGCCAGCAGCTTAGGTTCCGAGCAGTACTTC
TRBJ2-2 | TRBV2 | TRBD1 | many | CASTERTGNTGELFF | TGTGCCAGCACCGAACGGACAGGGAACACCGGGGAGCTGTTTTTT
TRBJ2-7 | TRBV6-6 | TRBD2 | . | CASRGLAGGNHYEQYF | TGTGCCAGCAGGGGACTAGCGGGGGGGAACCACTACGAGCAGTACTTC
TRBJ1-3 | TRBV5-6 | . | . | CASSLDWAASGNTIYF | TGTGCCAGCAGCTTGGATTGGGCAGCCTCTGGAAACACCATATATTTT
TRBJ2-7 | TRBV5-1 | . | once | CASSFSGVAYEQYF | TGCGCCAGCAGCTTTTCAGGGGTAGCCTACGAGCAGTACTTC
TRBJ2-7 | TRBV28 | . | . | CASRSVTIYEQYF | TGTGCCAGCCGTAGTGTCACCATCTACGAGCAGTACTTC
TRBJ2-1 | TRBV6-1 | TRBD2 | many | CASSHLAGGYNEQFF | TGTGCCAGCAGCCACCTAGCGGGGGGGTACAATGAGCAGTTCTTC
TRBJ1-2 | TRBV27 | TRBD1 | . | CASSMRTGVASRGYTF | TGTGCCAGCAGTATGAGAACAGGGGTGGCCTCCCGGGGCTACACCTTC
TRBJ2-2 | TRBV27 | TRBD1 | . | CASSGQGIGELFF | TGTGCCAGCAGTGGACAGGGGATCGGGGAGCTGTTTTTT